A selection of T cell receptor beta chains follows, all from one sample in a study of T cell changes during pregnancy in multiple sclerosis. TCRdb keeps only in-frame clones here, not all; method: immunoSEQ multiplex PCR. The sample consists of approximately 40,000 clones, 90% of them appearing once. This material consisted of CD4+ T cells from peripheral blood mononuclear cells, taken before pregnancy. The receptor set was obtained from a female donor with multiple sclerosis, enrolled in a pregnancy study. Each CDR3 is given with its conserved first and last residue. D genes are given only for firm matches. The size of a clone is reported for some rows only, either as once, few or many, or as a class for expanded clones.

j_gene,v_gene,abundance,d_gene,CDR3nt,CDR3aa
TRBJ2-7,TRBV29-1,NA,NA,TGCAGCGAGGGACTTGGGGGGTACGAGCAGTACTTC,CSEGLGGYEQYF
TRBJ2-7,TRBV4-1,once,NA,TGCGCCAGCAGCCCCCTAGGGGTAGAAGGGCACGAGCAGTACTTC,CASSPLGVEGHEQYF
TRBJ2-1,TRBV7-3,NA,NA,TGTGCCAGCAGCCCCAACCCAATTAGCTCCTACAATGAGCAGTTCTTC,CASSPNPISSYNEQFF
TRBJ1-4,TRBV28,NA,NA,TGTGCCAGCAGCCCCGACAGTTCAACTAATGAAAAACTGTTTTTT,CASSPDSSTNEKLFF
TRBJ1-4,TRBV5-1,NA,NA,TGCGCCAGCAGCTTGGCCGTTGGCCCGAGACAGCTTAATGAAAAACTGTTTTTT,CASSLAVGPRQLNEKLFF
TRBJ1-2,TRBV7-9,NA,NA,TGTGCCAGCAGCTCGGGGGATGGGGGGTTGACGCATGGCTACACCTTC,CASSSGDGGLTHGYTF
TRBJ1-1,TRBV30,once,NA,TGTGCCTTACAGGAAGACAACACTGAAGCTTTCTTT,CALQEDNTEAFF
TRBJ1-5,TRBV30,NA,TRBD1,TGTGCCTGGAGCGGGGACAGGGAACAGCCCCAGCATTTT,CAWSGDREQPQHF
TRBJ1-6,TRBV4-1,NA,NA,TGCGCCAGCAGCCAAGATGGGGGGTCCTATAATTCACCCCTCCACTTT,CASSQDGGSYNSPLHF
TRBJ2-7,TRBV11-1,NA,NA,TGTGCCAGCAAGGAGGGAGCCGGCGAGCAGTACTTC,CASKEGAGEQYF
TRBJ1-5,TRBV2,NA,TRBD1,TGTGCCAGCAGGGATGACAGGGGCAATCAGCCCCAGCATTTT,CASRDDRGNQPQHF
TRBJ1-1,TRBV6-1,NA,NA,TGTGCCAGCAGTGACAGAGCAGGGGAAGCTTTCTTT,CASSDRAGEAFF
TRBJ2-3,TRBV10-3,NA,NA,TGTGCCATCAGTGATCTAGATACGCAGTATTTT,CAISDLDTQYF
TRBJ2-7,TRBV4-1,NA,NA,TGCGCCAGCAGCCGGGGAACCACAGGCTCCTACGAGCAGTACTTC,CASSRGTTGSYEQYF
TRBJ2-7,TRBV5-1,once,NA,TGCGCCAGCAACGGGGGAGGTCCCTACGAGCAGTACTTC,CASNGGGPYEQYF
TRBJ1-4,TRBV9,NA,NA,TGTGCCAGCAGCTCCAGGCAGGGAACTAATGAAAAACTGTTTTTT,CASSSRQGTNEKLFF
TRBJ1-5,TRBV7-2,few,NA,TGTGCCAGCAGCTCGGAGCATAATCAGCCCCAGCATTTT,CASSSEHNQPQHF
TRBJ2-7,TRBV6-6,once,NA,TGTGCCAGCAGTTACGCAGGGGCCGTGGGGGAGCAGTACTTC,CASSYAGAVGEQYF
TRBJ2-7,TRBV28,NA,TRBD2,TGTGCCAGCAGTTTATCAAGGAGCGGGAGGGCACGCGAGCAGTACTTC,CASSLSRSGRAREQYF
TRBJ1-2,TRBV6-6,NA,TRBD1,TGTGCCAGCAGTCCACAGGGACAGGGGGCTAACTATGGCTACACCTTC,CASSPQGQGANYGYTF
TRBJ2-6,TRBV4-1,NA,TRBD2,TGCGCCAGCAGCCCCGGGGTAGCGGGAGATTCTGGGGCCAACGTCCTGACTTTC,CASSPGVAGDSGANVLTF
TRBJ2-6,TRBV5-1,NA,NA,TGCGCTTCGTCCGGGACACCCACCTCTGGGGCCAACGTCCTGACTTTC,CASSGTPTSGANVLTF
TRBJ2-1,TRBV7-6,NA,NA,TGTGCCAGCAGCCTCGGGCTAGGGGGCTACAATGAGCAGTTCTTC,CASSLGLGGYNEQFF
TRBJ2-2,TRBV2,once,TRBD2,TGTGCCAGCAGTGGGGCTGGACTAGCGGGGGGGCCAGCCAACACCGGGGAGCTGTTTTTT,CASSGAGLAGGPANTGELFF
TRBJ2-5,TRBV28,NA,TRBD2,TGTGCCAGCACCCTGACCGGGACTAGCGTCCAAGAGACCCAGTACTTC,CASTLTGTSVQETQYF
TRBJ1-5,TRBV11-2,NA,NA,TGTGCCAGCAGCTTAAGCAGGGAATGGCCCCAGCATTTT,CASSLSREWPQHF
TRBJ2-7,TRBV5-1,NA,TRBD2,TGCGCCAGCAGCTTGGGTAGCGGGGGGACCTACGAGCAGTACTTC,CASSLGSGGTYEQYF
TRBJ2-2,TRBV5-1,NA,TRBD1,TGCGCCAGCAGCTTACAGGGGGCGAACACCGGGGAGCTGTTTTTT,CASSLQGANTGELFF
TRBJ1-3,TRBV28,few,NA,TGTGCCAGCAGTTCAGGGTCTCTAAGGGACACCATATATTTT,CASSSGSLRDTIYF
TRBJ1-5,TRBV12-5,NA,NA,TGTGCTAGTGGTTTGGCCTCGACAGTTAGTAGCAATCAGCCCCAGCATTTT,CASGLASTVSSNQPQHF
TRBJ2-3,TRBV19,NA,NA,TGTGCCAGTAGTATAGTTTCGGGGGTGACAGATACGCAGTATTTT,CASSIVSGVTDTQYF
TRBJ1-1,TRBV10-3,NA,TRBD1,TGTGCCACGACCCCGGGACAGGGGACCACTGAAGCTTTCTTT,CATTPGQGTTEAFF
TRBJ2-7,TRBV4-2,NA,TRBD2,TGTGCCAGCAGCCAAGACCTTGGGACTAGCGGGGGGGCCTACTACGAGCAGTACTTC,CASSQDLGTSGGAYYEQYF
TRBJ2-3,TRBV9,NA,NA,TGTGCCAGCAGCACTTCTCCGCACGCAGATACGCAGTATTTT,CASSTSPHADTQYF
TRBJ2-7,TRBV5-1,NA,TRBD1,TGCGCCAGCAGCTCCGGGACAGCATTTTCCTTTTACGAGCAGTACTTC,CASSSGTAFSFYEQYF
TRBJ1-3,TRBV6-5,NA,NA,TGTGCCAGCAACGGTCGCTCTGGAAACACCATATATTTT,CASNGRSGNTIYF
TRBJ1-2,TRBV6-6,NA,NA,TGTGCCAGCAGTGCCCGGAGAGGAGGCTACACCTTC,CASSARRGGYTF
TRBJ2-1,TRBV4-3,NA,TRBD2,TGCGCCAGCAGCCTCAAGATAGCGGGTCCCACAAATGAGCAGTTCTTC,CASSLKIAGPTNEQFF
TRBJ1-4,TRBV7-9,NA,NA,TGTGCCAGCAGCTCCCGGGGGGGGCAGGGGCCTAATGAAAAACTGTTTTTT,CASSSRGGQGPNEKLFF
TRBJ1-5,TRBV7-2,NA,NA,TGTGCCAGCAGCAGCCGGGGGGGCAATCAGCCCCAGCATTTT,CASSSRGGNQPQHF
TRBJ2-7,TRBV27,NA,TRBD2,TGTGCCAGCACTCGTCTAGCGGGAGGCCACGAGCAGTACTTC,CASTRLAGGHEQYF
TRBJ1-5,TRBV30,NA,TRBD1,TGTGCCTGGAGTGTACGGCAGGGGGGCTTTCAGCCCCAGCATTTT,CAWSVRQGGFQPQHF
TRBJ1-2,TRBV2,NA,NA,TGTGCCAGCACCGAGGGGGGAGGGAGGGCCTATGGCTACACCTTC,CASTEGGGRAYGYTF
TRBJ2-7,TRBV11-2,NA,TRBD1,TGTGCCAGCAGCTTAACAGGACAGGGGACTTTCCAGCAGTACTTC,CASSLTGQGTFQQYF